The rows below give T cell receptor beta chains drawn from one sample of a study of T cells in Graves' hyperthyroidism and ophthalmopathy. One entry per CDR3 protein, called by TCRdb with MiXCR from the multiplex PCR reads. The sample includes hundreds of thousands of distinct CDR3 sequences, less than 15% of them seen just once. Sequencing was done on a sample of blood. These receptors were obtained from a woman in her late teens or twenties with Graves' hyperthyroidism. The CDR3 runs from the conserved cysteine through the conserved F or W. Fields, in order: V gene, CDR3 protein.

V: TRBV20-1
CDR3: CSAASGGSRSYNEQFF

V: TRBV7-9
CDR3: CASSPLRTGNGYTF

V: TRBV4-1
CDR3: CASSQDGISYEQYF

V: TRBV7-6
CDR3: CASSLATHTEAFF

V: TRBV28
CDR3: CASRTQTSGQFF

V: TRBV2
CDR3: CASSENPVSGRFDEQYF

V: TRBV2
CDR3: CASSPNVYSGNTIYF

V: TRBV5-1
CDR3: CASSLEASGSYEQYF

V: TRBV6-5
CDR3: CASSYSGGSADTQYF

V: TRBV7-2
CDR3: CASSSLIGQYF

V: TRBV3-1
CDR3: CASSQGSYEQYF

V: TRBV5-1
CDR3: CASSLGVVAGDLNEQFF

V: TRBV19
CDR3: CASSITRNTEAFF

V: TRBV7-9
CDR3: CASSPKGENYGYTF

V: TRBV12-3/TRBV12-4
CDR3: CASSPHIGGAYEQYF

V: TRBV24-1
CDR3: CATSDLRQGREQFF

V: TRBV7-9
CDR3: CASENPADEQFF

V: TRBV7-9
CDR3: CASSQLGEGGTYEQYF

V: TRBV28
CDR3: CASSFVGAVSSYEQYF

V: TRBV28
CDR3: CASSGSEPSTGELFF

V: TRBV28
CDR3: CASSIAGGYEQYF

V: TRBV6-6
CDR3: CASSYSTSGRTGGELFF

V: TRBV2
CDR3: CASTQALNTGELFF